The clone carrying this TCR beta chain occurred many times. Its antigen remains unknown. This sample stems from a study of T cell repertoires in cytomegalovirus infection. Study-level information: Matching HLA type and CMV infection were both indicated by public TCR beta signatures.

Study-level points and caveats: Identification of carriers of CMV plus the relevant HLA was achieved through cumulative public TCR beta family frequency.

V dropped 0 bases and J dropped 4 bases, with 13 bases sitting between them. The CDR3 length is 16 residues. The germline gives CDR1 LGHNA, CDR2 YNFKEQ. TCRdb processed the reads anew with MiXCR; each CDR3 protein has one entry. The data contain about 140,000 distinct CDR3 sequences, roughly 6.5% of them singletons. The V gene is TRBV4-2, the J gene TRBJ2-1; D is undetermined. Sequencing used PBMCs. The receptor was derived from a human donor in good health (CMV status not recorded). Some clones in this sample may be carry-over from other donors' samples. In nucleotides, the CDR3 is TGTGCCAGCAGCCAAGATCCCGCCGGTGGGTACAATGAGCAGTTCTTC. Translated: CASSQDPAGGYNEQFF.